This TCR beta chain came from a study of cytomegalovirus exposure and HLA in healthy donors (dated 2017 in TCRdb). A note on the overall study: According to a later analysis, one platform produced both the 100 to 150 validation repertoires and the approximately 600 repertoires of the first cohort. The study was designed to test whether signatures of past pathogen exposure could be identified by cataloging public T cell receptors. A separate validation cohort of over a hundred different subjects was used in addition to the approximately 610-subject first cohort. The study combined high-throughput TCR immunosequencing, statistical association of individual TCRs with disease status, and machine learning to predict cytomegalovirus infection status. Study-wide findings and limitations: In vitro tests confirmed that a few of the cytomegalovirus-associated TCR beta chains recognize cytomegalovirus antigens. The classifier was reported to diagnose cytomegalovirus status with high specificity and sensitivity in both the original and validation cohorts. The authors suggested that the approach could potentially be extended to other disease states and immunological phenotypes. The study listed 150 to 200 TCR beta chains as associated with cytomegalovirus. The validation cohort had no HLA typing available for a later analysis, so co-occurrence within that cohort was assessed over all 120 repertoires. A later analysis found that TCRs clustered in the first cohort also tended to co-occur in the 100 to 150 validation repertoires, with 90% to 95% of cluster scores above 0. Most TCR sequences were seen in very few donors, while some public TCRs were found in many individuals.

The donors were included in the validation cohort of over a hundred subjects, a group kept apart from the roughly 670-subject first cohort. The library relied on the immunoSEQ multiplex PCR assay. The paper's data handling went like this. To diagnose cytomegalovirus status from the catalog of TCR beta chain sequences, a statistical classification framework was built. TCRdb mirrors the immuneACCESS table, restricted to in-frame sequences. Some clones are absent from its copies; in checked studies, under half trace to an unresolved V gene, and the reason for the others is unknown. V and J calls and clone size are given by that table; D and trimming were obtained from the DNA. The sample yields about 180,000 clones; approximately 89% were counted once. The ten largest make up approximately 2.6% of the sample. At the junction V is shortened by 3 bases and J by 2 bases; bases outside the gene matches: 7. CDR1 and CDR2, looked up from the germline V gene, are SQVTM and ANQGSEA. The CDR3 runs 15 amino acids, cysteine and phenylalanine included. Kept here is only the CDR3 DNA, which spans 45 bases and is read in frame from base 1.

With respect to this clone: Its antigen specificity is not known. Base qualities are not provided; no much larger clone lies one nucleotide away.

The receptor was derived from a man between 18 and 35 years old in good health and CMV-seropositive. The V gene is TRBV29-1 and the J gene is TRBJ2-3; 8 nucleotides in the junction match TRBD2. What was sequenced was PBMCs. The CDR3 corresponds to CSVDASGGITDTQYF. The nucleotide sequence is TGCAGCGTTGACGCCAGCGGGGGAATCACAGATACGCAGTATTTT.